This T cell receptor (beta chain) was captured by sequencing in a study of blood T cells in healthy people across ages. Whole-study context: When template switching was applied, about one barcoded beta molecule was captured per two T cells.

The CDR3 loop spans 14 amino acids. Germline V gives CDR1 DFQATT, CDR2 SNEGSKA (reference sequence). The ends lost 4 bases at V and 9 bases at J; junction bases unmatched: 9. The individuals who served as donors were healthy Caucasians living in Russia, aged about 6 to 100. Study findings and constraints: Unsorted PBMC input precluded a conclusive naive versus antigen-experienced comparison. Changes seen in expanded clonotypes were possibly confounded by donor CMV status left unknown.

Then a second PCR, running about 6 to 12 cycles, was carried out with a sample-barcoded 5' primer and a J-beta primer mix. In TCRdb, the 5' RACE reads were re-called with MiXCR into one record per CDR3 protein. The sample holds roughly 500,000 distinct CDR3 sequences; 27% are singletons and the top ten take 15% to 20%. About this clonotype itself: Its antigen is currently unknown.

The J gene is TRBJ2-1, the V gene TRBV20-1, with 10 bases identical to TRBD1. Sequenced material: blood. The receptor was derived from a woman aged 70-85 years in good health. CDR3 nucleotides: TGCAGTGCTAATACCGGGACAGGGGAACTTGAGCAGTTCTTC. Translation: CSANTGTGELEQFF.